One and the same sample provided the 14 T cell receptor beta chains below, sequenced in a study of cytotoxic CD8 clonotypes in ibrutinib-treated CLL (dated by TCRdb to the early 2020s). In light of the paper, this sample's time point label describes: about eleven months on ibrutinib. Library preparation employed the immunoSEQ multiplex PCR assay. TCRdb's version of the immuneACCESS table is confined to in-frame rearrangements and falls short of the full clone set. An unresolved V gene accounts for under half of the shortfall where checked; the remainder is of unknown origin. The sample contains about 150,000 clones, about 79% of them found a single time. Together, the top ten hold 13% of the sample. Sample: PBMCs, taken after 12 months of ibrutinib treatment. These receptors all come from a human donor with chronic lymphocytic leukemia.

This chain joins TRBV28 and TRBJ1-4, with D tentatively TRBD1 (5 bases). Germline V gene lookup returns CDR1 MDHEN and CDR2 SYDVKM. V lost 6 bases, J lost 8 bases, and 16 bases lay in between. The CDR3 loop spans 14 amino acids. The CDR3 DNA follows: TGTGCCAGCAGGTCCCCGGGGCAGTTCGAAAAACTGTTTTTT. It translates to CASRSPGQFEKLFF.

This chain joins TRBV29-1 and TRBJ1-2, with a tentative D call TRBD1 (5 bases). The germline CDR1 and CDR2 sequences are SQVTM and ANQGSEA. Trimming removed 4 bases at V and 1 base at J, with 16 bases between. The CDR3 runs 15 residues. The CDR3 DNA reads TGCAGCGTTGGGGGGACGGGAGGCCTTAACTATGGCTACACCTTC. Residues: CSVGGTGGLNYGYTF.

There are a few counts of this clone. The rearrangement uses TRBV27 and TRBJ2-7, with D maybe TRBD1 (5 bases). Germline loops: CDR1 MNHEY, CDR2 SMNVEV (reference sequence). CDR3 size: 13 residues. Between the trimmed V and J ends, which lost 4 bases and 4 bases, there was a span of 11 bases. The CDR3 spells CASSSTTVYEQYF. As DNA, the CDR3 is TGTGCCAGCAGTTCTACGACAGTGTACGAGCAGTACTTC.

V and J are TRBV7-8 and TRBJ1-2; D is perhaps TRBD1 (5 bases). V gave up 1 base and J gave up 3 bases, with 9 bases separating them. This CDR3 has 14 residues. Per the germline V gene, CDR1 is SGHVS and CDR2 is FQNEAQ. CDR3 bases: TGTGCCAGCAGCTTAGAGGGGTTTTACTATGGCTACACCTTC. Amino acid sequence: CASSLEGFYYGYTF.

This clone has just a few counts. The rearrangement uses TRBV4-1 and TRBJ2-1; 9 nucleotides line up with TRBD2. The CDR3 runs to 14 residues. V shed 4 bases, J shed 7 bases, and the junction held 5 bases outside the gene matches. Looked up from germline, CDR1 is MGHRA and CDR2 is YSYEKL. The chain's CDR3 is CASSPLSGRNEQFF. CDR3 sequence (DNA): TGCGCCAGCAGCCCCCTGAGCGGGAGGAATGAGCAGTTCTTC.

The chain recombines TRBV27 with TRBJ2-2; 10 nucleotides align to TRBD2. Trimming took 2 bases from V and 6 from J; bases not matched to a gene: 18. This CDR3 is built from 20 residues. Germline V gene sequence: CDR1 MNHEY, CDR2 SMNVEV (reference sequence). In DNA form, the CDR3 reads TGTGCCAGCAGTTTAAGATTGGCTAGCGGGAGTGGGTTGGTTGCCGGGGAGCTGTTTTTT. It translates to CASSLRLASGSGLVAGELFF.

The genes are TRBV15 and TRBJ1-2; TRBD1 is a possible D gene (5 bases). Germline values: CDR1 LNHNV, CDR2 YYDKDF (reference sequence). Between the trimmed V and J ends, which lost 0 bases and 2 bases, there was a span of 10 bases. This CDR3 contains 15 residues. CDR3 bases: TGTGCCACCAGCAGAGATCTCAGACAGAACTATGGCTACACCTTC. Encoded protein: CATSRDLRQNYGYTF.

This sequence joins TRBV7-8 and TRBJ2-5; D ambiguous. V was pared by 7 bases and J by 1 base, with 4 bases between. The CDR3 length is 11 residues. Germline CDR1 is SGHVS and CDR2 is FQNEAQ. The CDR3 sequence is CASTPQETQYF. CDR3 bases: TGTGCCAGCACCCCCCAAGAGACCCAGTACTTC.

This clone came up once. CDR3 in DNA: TGTGCCAGCAGCCTAGCCAGGGGGCGAGGTGAGCAGTTCTTC. Its protein is CASSLARGRGEQFF. J is TRBJ2-1 and V is TRBV11-3, with 8 bases matching TRBD1. V was pared by 5 bases and J by 9 bases, with 9 bases of the junction left unmatched. The CDR3 contains 14 residues. Germline V CDR1 and CDR2: SGHNT, YENEEA.

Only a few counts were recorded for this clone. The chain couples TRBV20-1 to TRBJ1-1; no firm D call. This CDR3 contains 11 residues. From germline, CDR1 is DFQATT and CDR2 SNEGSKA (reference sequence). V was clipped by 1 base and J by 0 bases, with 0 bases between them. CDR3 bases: TGCAGTGCTAGAGTGAACACTGAAGCTTTCTTT. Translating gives CSARVNTEAFF.

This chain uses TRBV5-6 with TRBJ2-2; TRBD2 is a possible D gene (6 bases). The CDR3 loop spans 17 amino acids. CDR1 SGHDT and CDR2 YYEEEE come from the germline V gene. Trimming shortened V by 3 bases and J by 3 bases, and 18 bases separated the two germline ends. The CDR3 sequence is CASSWEAVRMDTGELFF. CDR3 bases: TGTGCCAGCAGCTGGGAGGCGGTCCGGATGGACACCGGGGAGCTGTTTTTT.

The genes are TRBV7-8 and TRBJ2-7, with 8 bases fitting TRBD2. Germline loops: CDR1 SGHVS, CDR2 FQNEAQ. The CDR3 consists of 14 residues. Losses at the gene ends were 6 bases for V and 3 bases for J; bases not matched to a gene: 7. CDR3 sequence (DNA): TGTGCCAGCAGTAAACTTGGGACTAGCTACGAGCAGTACTTC. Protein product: CASSKLGTSYEQYF.

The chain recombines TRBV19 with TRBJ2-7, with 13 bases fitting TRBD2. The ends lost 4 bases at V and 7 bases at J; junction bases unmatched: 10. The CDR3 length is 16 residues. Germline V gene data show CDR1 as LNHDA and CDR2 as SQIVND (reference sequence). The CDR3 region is CASSTGLAGALGEQYF. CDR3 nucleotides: TGTGCCAGTAGTACTGGACTAGCGGGAGCCTTGGGAGAGCAGTACTTC.

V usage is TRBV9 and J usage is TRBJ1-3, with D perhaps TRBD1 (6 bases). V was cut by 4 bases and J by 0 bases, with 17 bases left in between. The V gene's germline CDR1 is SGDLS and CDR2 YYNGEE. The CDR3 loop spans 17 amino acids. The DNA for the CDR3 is TGTGCCAGCAGCCCCACCGGGACACCATACTCTGGAAACACCATATATTTT. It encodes CASSPTGTPYSGNTIYF.